The 26 T cell receptor beta chains given below trace back to one sample, sequenced in a study of regulatory T cells in long-lasting Graves disease. TCR beta libraries were built with iRepertoire HTBI primers and Arm-PCR of CDR3 regions. TCRdb fed the multiplex PCR reads into MiXCR, producing one record per CDR3 protein. The table includes roughly 610,000 distinct CDR3 sequences, roughly 15% detected once. Time point: newly diagnosed GD, antithyroid drugs for less than 3 months. RNA from PBMCs was the source of the TCR library. The same data also contributed to another study, on T cells in Graves' hyperthyroidism and ophthalmopathy.

Sample: peripheral blood mononuclear cells (PBMCs), taken at new diagnosis, from a patient treated with antithyroid drugs. The receptor set was obtained from a woman under 40 with Graves disease.

This clonotype has ten or more counts. The chain has TRBV24-1 and TRBJ2-7; 8 bases map to TRBD2. With 5 bases clipped from V and 2 bases from J, the junction kept 7 bases outside the gene matches. The germline V gene encodes CDR1 KGHDR and CDR2 SFDVKD. This CDR3 is built from 15 residues. The CDR3 protein is CATSARLANTYEQYF. The DNA for the CDR3 is TGTGCCACCAGTGCTAGACTAGCGAACACCTACGAGCAGTACTTC.

This clonotype has a count of ten or more. V is TRBV19 and J is TRBJ1-5; D is undetermined. CDR3 length: 13 residues. Deletions cut 3 bases from V and 6 bases from J, with 9 bases between. Germline loops: CDR1 LNHDA, CDR2 SQIVND (reference sequence). The CDR3 region has the DNA TGTGCCAGTAGTATGAGAGGTCTTCAGCCCCAGCATTTT. It translates to CASSMRGLQPQHF. The full variable domain, completed using reference TRBV19 and TRBJ1-5, is DGGITQSPKYLFRKEGQNVTLSCEQNLNHDAMYWYRQDPGQGLRLIYYSQIVNDFQKGDIAEGYSVSREKKESFPLTVTSAQKNPTAFYLCASSMRGLQPQHFGDGTRLSIL.

This clonotype was found many times. The genes are TRBV6-1 and TRBJ1-5; 7 bases are shared with TRBD1. The CDR3 contains 15 residues. V trimming: 4 bases; J trimming: 3 bases; junction bases outside the gene matches: 6. The germline CDR1 and CDR2 sequences are MNHNS and SASEGT. The CDR3 reads CASSALDRANQPQHF. The CDR3 nucleotides are TGTGCCAGCAGTGCCCTAGACAGGGCCAATCAGCCCCAGCATTTT.

This clonotype was observed a handful of times. The chain has TRBV6-2 or TRBV6-3 and TRBJ2-7, with unresolved D. The length of the CDR3 is 11 residues. The V gene lost 0 bases and the J gene lost 9 bases, with 6 bases spanning the gap. CDR1 is MNHEY and CDR2 is SVGEGT in the germline V gene. CDR3: CASSYSYVQYF. Written as DNA, the CDR3 is TGTGCCAGCAGTTACTCCTATGTGCAGTACTTC.

V gene TRBV30 combines with J gene TRBJ1-4; D is possibly TRBD1 (5 bases). The CDR3 is 15 amino acids. Trimming pared 3 bases from V and 0 bases from J, leaving 11 bases between. Germline V gene lookup returns CDR1 GTSNPN and CDR2 SVGIG (reference sequence). DNA for the CDR3: TGTGCCTGGAGGAGGGGAATTGCAACTAATGAAAAACTGTTTTTT. Amino acids: CAWRRGIATNEKLFF. The full variable domain, with the rest looked up from reference TRBV30 and TRBJ1-4, is SQTIHQWPATLVQPVGSPLSLECTVEGTSNPNLYWYRQAAGRGLQLLFYSVGIGQISSEVPQNLSASRPQDRQFILSSKKLLLSDSGFYLCAWRRGIATNEKLFFGSGTQLSVL.

Ten or more counts support this clonotype. V usage is TRBV6-1 and J usage is TRBJ1-5; 11 bases agree with TRBD1. The CDR3 has 18 residues. J was trimmed by 0 bases and V by 6 bases; bases with no gene match: 10. Germline V gene lookup returns CDR1 MNHNS and CDR2 SASEGT. CDR3 residues: CASRPRTGGRFSNQPQHF. The CDR3 coding sequence is TGTGCCAGCAGGCCTAGGACAGGGGGCAGGTTTAGCAATCAGCCCCAGCATTTT.

This chain connects TRBV19 to TRBJ1-4; possible D gene TRBD1, 5 bases. Trimming stripped 4 bases from V and 5 bases from J, with 14 bases between. This CDR3 has 15 residues. The V gene's germline CDR1 is LNHDA and CDR2 SQIVND (reference sequence). The CDR3 region has the DNA TGTGCCAGTAGTAGCCTATCAGGGAGGAATGAAAAACTGTTTTTT. This sequence encodes CASSSLSGRNEKLFF.

This clonotype was found many times. The V call is TRBV7-9, the J call TRBJ1-4; D remains ambiguous. Germline-derived CDR1 and CDR2 are SEHNR and FQNEAQ (reference sequence). CDR3 length: 15 residues. V was trimmed by 4 bases and J by 3 bases, leaving 12 bases between them. The CDR3 region has the DNA TGTGCCAGCAGCTCCAGCTTAGGACCTAATGAAAAACTGTTTTTT. Residues: CASSSSLGPNEKLFF. Together with reference TRBV7-9 and TRBJ1-4, the CDR3 gives the full variable domain: DTGVSQNPRHKITKRGQNVTFRCDPISEHNRLYWYRQTLGQGPEFLTYFQNEAQLEKSRLLSDRFSAERPKGSFSTLEIQRTEQGDSAMYLCASSSSLGPNEKLFFGSGTQLSVL.

This rearrangement joins TRBV29-1 to TRBJ2-2; D unclear. Per the germline V gene, CDR1 is SQVTM and CDR2 is ANQGSEA. Trimming stripped 6 bases from V and 1 base from J, with 9 bases between. The CDR3 totals 13 residues. The CDR3 protein is CSVDMENTGELFF. CDR3 sequence (DNA): TGCAGCGTAGACATGGAGAACACCGGGGAGCTGTTTTTT.

This clonotype occurred a few times. The chain links TRBV5-1 to TRBJ2-1; 14 bases align to TRBD2. Losses at the gene ends were 4 bases for V and 7 bases for J; bases not matched to a gene: 4. Germline values: CDR1 SGHRS, CDR2 YFSETQ. The CDR3 extends over 15 amino acids. The CDR3 spells CASSPTSGRANEQFF. The CDR3 DNA reads as TGCGCCAGCAGCCCGACTAGCGGGAGGGCGAATGAGCAGTTCTTC.

In this sample, this clonotype turned up a few times. The chain has TRBV30 and TRBJ1-1; D is unclear. Germline CDR1 is GTSNPN and CDR2 is SVGIG (reference sequence). The V end lost 3 bases, the J end lost 1 base, and 15 bases lay between the germline ends. This CDR3 is built from 15 residues. CDR3 region: CAWRYRATANTEAFF. The CDR3 DNA reads as TGTGCCTGGAGGTATAGGGCCACCGCGAACACTGAAGCTTTCTTT.

In this sample, this clonotype turned up a few times. The chain combines TRBV7-2 with TRBJ2-3; 13 bases map to TRBD2. The CDR3 extends over 17 amino acids. V lost 4 bases, J lost 3 bases, and 7 bases stayed unmatched. Looked up from germline, CDR1 is SGHTA and CDR2 is FQGNSA. CDR3 nucleotides: TGTGCCAGCAGCTCAGGACTAGCGGGAGTAAGGACAGATACGCAGTATTTT. It translates to CASSSGLAGVRTDTQYF.

This chain uses TRBV7-3 with TRBJ2-3; 7 nucleotides agree with TRBD1. The ends lost 2 bases at V and 2 bases at J; junction bases unmatched: 7. Germline loops: CDR1 SGHTA, CDR2 FQGTGA. The CDR3 consists of 16 residues. The CDR3 reads CASSLGAGGPTDTQYF. The CDR3 DNA is TGTGCCAGCAGCTTAGGGGCAGGGGGACCCACAGATACGCAGTATTTT. The full variable domain, with the rest looked up from reference TRBV7-3 and TRBJ2-3, is GAGVSQTPSNKVTEKGKYVELRCDPISGHTALYWYRQSLGQGPEFLIYFQGTGAADDSGLPNDRFFAVRPEGSVSTLKIQRTERGDSAVYLCASSLGAGGPTDTQYFGPGTRLTVL.

J is TRBJ2-2 and V is TRBV10-1, with 8 positions matching TRBD2. V lost 5 bases, J lost 5 bases, and 7 bases stayed unmatched. Germline CDR1 reads WNHNN; CDR2 reads SYGVQD (reference sequence). The CDR3 totals 15 residues. In nucleotides, the CDR3 is TGCGCCAGCAGTAGAAGCGGGAGTCGGACCGGGGAGCTGTTTTTT. This sequence encodes CASSRSGSRTGELFF.

This clonotype was recorded a few times. The chain combines TRBV10-3 with TRBJ1-5; D gene uncertain. This CDR3 is 13 amino acids long. Germline CDR1 ENHRY, CDR2 SYGVKD. V shed 8 bases and J shed 6 bases, with 14 bases lying between them. The CDR3 DNA reads as TGTGCCATCTCCCTCCAGCCCGGTCAGCCCCAGCATTTT. Protein sequence: CAISLQPGQPQHF.

This clonotype was detected only a few times. V usage is TRBV9 and J usage is TRBJ2-1; 7 nucleotides line up with TRBD2. There are 15 residues in the CDR3. Germline assignment: CDR1 SGDLS and CDR2 YYNGEE. Losses at the gene ends were 4 bases for V and 7 bases for J; bases not matched to a gene: 11. CDR3 nucleotide sequence: TGTGCCAGCAGCATCGCTAGCGGAGATCTTAATGAGCAGTTCTTC. It specifies CASSIASGDLNEQFF.

The rearrangement uses TRBV11-3 and TRBJ2-5, with TRBD1 matching over 9 bases. V was pared by 4 bases and J by 1 base, with 4 bases of the junction left unmatched. The CDR3 loop spans 15 amino acids. CDR1 SGHNT and CDR2 YENEEA come from the germline V gene. The CDR3 sequence is CASSSPTGGQETQYF. CDR3 DNA sequence: TGTGCCAGCAGCTCTCCGACAGGGGGCCAAGAGACCCAGTACTTC.

This clonotype appeared many times. The V and J genes are TRBV2 and TRBJ1-3; D is undetermined. The CDR3 extends over 16 amino acids. Trimming took 6 bases from V and 0 from J, leaving 15 bases between them. The germline V gene has CDR1 SNHLY and CDR2 FYNNEI. The CDR3 DNA follows: TGTGCCAGCAGCGCGACGGTTGGAGCCTCTGGAAACACCATATATTTT. Its protein product is CASSATVGASGNTIYF. Looking up the rest from reference TRBV2 and TRBJ1-3 gives the full variable domain: EPEVTQTPSHQVTQMGQEVILRCVPISNHLYFYWYRQILGQKVEFLVSFYNNEISEKSEIFDDQFSVERPDGSNFTLKIRSTKLEDSAMYFCASSATVGASGNTIYFGEGSWLTVV.

This clonotype was detected ten times or more. CDR3 DNA: TGTGCCAGCAGTCCTCAGGGAAGCAATCAGCCCCAGCATTTT. This encodes CASSPQGSNQPQHF. This chain joins TRBV2 and TRBJ1-5, with D perhaps matching TRBD1 (5 bases). Germline V gene lookup returns CDR1 SNHLY and CDR2 FYNNEI. Trimming shortened V by 5 bases and J by 1 base, and 9 bases separated the two germline ends. The CDR3 has 14 residues.

This clonotype has just one count. One base away lies a much larger clone, so this may be a sequencing read error. The chain uses TRBV30 and TRBJ2-3; tentative D call: TRBD1 (6 bases). TRBJ1-1 matches the DNA end more closely, so the J call is doubtful. The CDR3 has 12 residues. Germline V gene data show CDR1 as GTSNPN and CDR2 as SVGIG (reference sequence). The CDR3 bases are TGTGCCTGGAACAGGGTCGGAACTGTAGCTTTCTTT. Encoded protein: CAWNRVGTVAFF.

J is TRBJ1-1 and V is TRBV18, with D perhaps TRBD1 (5 bases). The V gene lost 3 bases and the J gene lost 4 bases, with 15 bases spanning the gap. The CDR3 has 15 residues. From germline, CDR1 is KGHSH and CDR2 LQKENI. The CDR3 spells CASSPTGGVGTEAFF. The CDR3 DNA follows: TGTGCCAGCTCACCCACAGGAGGGGTGGGCACTGAAGCTTTCTTT. Filled out from reference TRBV18 and TRBJ1-1, the complete variable domain reads NAGVMQNPRHLVRRRGQEARLRCSPMKGHSHVYWYRQLPEEGLKFMVYLQKENIIDESGMPKERFSAEFPKEGPSILRIQQVVRGDSAAYFCASSPTGGVGTEAFFGQGTRLTVV.

The gene calls are TRBV7-3 and TRBJ2-3, with a weak D call TRBD2 (6 bases). The V end lost 3 bases, the J end lost 2 bases, and 12 bases lay between the germline ends. The CDR3 covers 15 residues. Germline values: CDR1 SGHTA, CDR2 FQGTGA. The CDR3 protein is CASSFYGGTTDTQYF. CDR3 DNA sequence: TGTGCCAGCAGCTTTTACGGCGGGACCACAGATACGCAGTATTTT. Drawing the rest from reference TRBV7-3 and TRBJ2-3, the complete variable domain is GAGVSQTPSNKVTEKGKYVELRCDPISGHTALYWYRQSLGQGPEFLIYFQGTGAADDSGLPNDRFFAVRPEGSVSTLKIQRTERGDSAVYLCASSFYGGTTDTQYFGPGTRLTVL.

This clonotype was detected many times. The chain joins TRBV11-2 to TRBJ2-1; the D is unclear. Trimming stripped 1 base from V and 6 bases from J, with 10 bases between. The V gene's germline CDR1 is SGHAT and CDR2 FQNNGV. The CDR3 covers 14 residues. Written as DNA, the CDR3 is TGTGCCAGCAGCTTAGGGGCCGGTAGCAATGAGCAGTTCTTC. Amino acid sequence: CASSLGAGSNEQFF. The whole variable domain, remainder taken from reference TRBV11-2 and TRBJ2-1, is EAGVAQSPRYKIIEKRQSVAFWCNPISGHATLYWYQQILGQGPKLLIQFQNNGVVDDSQLPKDRFSAERLKGVDSTLKIQPAKLEDSAVYLCASSLGAGSNEQFFGPGTRLTVL.

This clonotype was found a few times. The V and J genes are TRBV13 and TRBJ1-3; D gene ambiguous. V was cut by 0 bases and J by 0 bases, with 15 bases left in between. Germline CDR1 is PRHDT and CDR2 is FYEKMQ (reference sequence). This CDR3 has 18 residues. This CDR3 is CASSLGYSWSDSGNTIYF. CDR3 nucleotides: TGTGCCAGCAGCTTAGGCTATTCATGGTCAGACTCTGGAAACACCATATATTTT.

This clonotype has only a few counts. The rearrangement uses TRBV27 and TRBJ1-6, with 8 bases aligning to TRBD1. The CDR3 consists of 14 residues. CDR1 and CDR2 from the germline V gene are MNHEY and SMNVEV (reference sequence). V was pared by 5 bases and J by 8 bases, with 5 bases of the junction left unmatched. The CDR3 nucleotides read TGTGCCAGCAGTATTCAGGGGGCGGATTCACCCCTCCACTTT. It is translated as CASSIQGADSPLHF.

V and J are TRBV3-1 and TRBJ1-4; tentative D call: TRBD1 (6 bases). The CDR3 has 14 amino acids. V was trimmed by 6 bases and J by 0 bases, leaving 8 bases between them. CDR1 and CDR2 from the germline V gene are LGHDT and YNNKEL (reference sequence). The CDR3 spells CASRQGPTNEKLFF. CDR3 nucleotide sequence: TGTGCCAGCAGGCAGGGGCCAACTAATGAAAAACTGTTTTTT.